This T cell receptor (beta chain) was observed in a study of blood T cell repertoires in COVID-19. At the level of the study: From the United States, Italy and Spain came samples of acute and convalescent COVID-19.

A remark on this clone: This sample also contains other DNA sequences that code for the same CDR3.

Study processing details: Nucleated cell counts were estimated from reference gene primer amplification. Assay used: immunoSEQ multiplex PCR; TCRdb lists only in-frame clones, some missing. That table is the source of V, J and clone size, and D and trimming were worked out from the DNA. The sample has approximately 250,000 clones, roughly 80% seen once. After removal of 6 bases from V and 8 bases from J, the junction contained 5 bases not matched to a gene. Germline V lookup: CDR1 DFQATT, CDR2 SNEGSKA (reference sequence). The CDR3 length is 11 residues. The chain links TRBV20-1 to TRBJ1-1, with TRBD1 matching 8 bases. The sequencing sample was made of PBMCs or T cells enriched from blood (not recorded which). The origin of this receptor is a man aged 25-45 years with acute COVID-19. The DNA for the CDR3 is TGCAGTGCGCGACGACAGGGGGAAGCTTTCTTT. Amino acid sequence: CSARRQGEAFF.